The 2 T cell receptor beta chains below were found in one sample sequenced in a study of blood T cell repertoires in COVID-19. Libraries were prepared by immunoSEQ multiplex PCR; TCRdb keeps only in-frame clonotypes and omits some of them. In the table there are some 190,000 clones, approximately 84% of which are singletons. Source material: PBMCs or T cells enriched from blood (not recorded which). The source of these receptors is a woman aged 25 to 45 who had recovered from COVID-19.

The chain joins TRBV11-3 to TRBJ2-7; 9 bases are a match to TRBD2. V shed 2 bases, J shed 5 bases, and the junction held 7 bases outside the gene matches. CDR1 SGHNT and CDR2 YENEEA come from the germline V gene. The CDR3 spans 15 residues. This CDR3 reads CASSLRTSVLNEQYF. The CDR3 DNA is TGTGCCAGCAGCTTAAGGACTAGCGTGCTGAACGAGCAGTACTTC.

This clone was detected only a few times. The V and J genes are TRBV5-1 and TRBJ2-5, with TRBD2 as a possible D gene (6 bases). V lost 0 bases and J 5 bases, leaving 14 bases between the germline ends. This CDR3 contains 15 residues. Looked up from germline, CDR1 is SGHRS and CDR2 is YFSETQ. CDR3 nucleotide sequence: TGCGCCAGCAGCTTGGGGGACCAAAGCGGGGAGACCCAGTACTTC. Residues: CASSLGDQSGETQYF.